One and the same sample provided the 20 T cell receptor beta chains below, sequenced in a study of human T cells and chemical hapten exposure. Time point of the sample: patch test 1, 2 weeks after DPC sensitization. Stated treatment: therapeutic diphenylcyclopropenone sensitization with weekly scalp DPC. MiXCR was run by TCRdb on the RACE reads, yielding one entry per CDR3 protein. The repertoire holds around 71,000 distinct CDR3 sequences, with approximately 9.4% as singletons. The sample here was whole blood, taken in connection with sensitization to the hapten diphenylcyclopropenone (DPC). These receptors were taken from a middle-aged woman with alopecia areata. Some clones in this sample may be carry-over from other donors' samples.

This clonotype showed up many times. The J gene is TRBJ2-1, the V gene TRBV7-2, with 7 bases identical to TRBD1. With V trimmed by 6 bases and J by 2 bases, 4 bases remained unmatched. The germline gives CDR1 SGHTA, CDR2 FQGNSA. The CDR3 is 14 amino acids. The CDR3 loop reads CASSRDRTYNEQFF. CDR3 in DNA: TGTGCCAGCAGTAGGGACAGAACCTACAATGAGCAGTTCTTC.

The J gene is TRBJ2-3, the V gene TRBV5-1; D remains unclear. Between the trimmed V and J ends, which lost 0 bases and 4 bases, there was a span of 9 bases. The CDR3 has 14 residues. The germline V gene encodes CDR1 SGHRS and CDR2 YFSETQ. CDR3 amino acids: CASSLASNADTQYF. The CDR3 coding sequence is TGCGCCAGCAGCTTGGCCTCCAATGCAGATACGCAGTATTTT.

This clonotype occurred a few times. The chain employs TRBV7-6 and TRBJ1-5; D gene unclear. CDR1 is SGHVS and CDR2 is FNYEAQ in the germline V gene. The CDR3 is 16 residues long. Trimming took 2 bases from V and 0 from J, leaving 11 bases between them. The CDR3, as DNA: TGTGCCAGCAGCTTACTTGGCGGAAATAGCAATCAGCCCCAGCATTTT. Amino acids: CASSLLGGNSNQPQHF.

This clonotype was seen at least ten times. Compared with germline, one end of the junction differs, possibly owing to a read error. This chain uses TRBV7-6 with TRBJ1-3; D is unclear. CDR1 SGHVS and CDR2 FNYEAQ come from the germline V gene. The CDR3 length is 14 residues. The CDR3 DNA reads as TGTGCCAGCAGCTTAGGGAGCTCTGAAAACACCATATATTTT. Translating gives CASSLGSSENTIYF. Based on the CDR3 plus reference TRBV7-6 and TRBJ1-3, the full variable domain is GAGVSQSPRYKVTKRGQDVALRCDPISGHVSLYWYRQALGQGPEFLTYFNYEAQQDKSGLPNDRFSAERPEGSISTLTIQRTEQRDSAMYRCASSLGSSENTIYFGEGSWLTVV.

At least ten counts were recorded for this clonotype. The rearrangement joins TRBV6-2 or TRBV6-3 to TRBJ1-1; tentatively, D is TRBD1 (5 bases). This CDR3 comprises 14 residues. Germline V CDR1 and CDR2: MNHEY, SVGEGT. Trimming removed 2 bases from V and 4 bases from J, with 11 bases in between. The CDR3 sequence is CASSYGGSVTEAFF. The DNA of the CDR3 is TGTGCCAGCAGTTACGGGGGTAGTGTCACTGAAGCTTTCTTT.

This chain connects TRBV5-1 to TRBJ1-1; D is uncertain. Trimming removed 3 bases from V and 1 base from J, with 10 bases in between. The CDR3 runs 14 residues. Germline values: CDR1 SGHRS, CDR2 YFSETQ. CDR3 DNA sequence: TGCGCCAGCAGCTCGCTTGGGGAGAACACTGAAGCTTTCTTT. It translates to CASSSLGENTEAFF.

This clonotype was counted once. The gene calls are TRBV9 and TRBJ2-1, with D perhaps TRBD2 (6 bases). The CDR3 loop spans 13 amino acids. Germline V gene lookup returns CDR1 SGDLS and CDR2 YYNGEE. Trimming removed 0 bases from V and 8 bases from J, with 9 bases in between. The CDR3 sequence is CASSVVGEDEQFF. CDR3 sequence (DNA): TGTGCCAGCAGCGTAGTGGGGGAGGATGAGCAGTTCTTC.

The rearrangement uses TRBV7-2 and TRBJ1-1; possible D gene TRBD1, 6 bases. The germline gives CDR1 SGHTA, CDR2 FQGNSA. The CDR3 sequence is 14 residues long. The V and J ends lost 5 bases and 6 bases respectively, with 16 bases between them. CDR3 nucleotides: TGTGCCAGCAGCCTAGATCCGACAGGCTCTGAAGCTTTCTTT. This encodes CASSLDPTGSEAFF. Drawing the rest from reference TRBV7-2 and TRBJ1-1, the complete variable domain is GAGVSQSPSNKVTEKGKDVELRCDPISGHTALYWYRQSLGQGLEFLIYFQGNSAPDKSGLPSDRFSAERTGGSVSTLTIQRTQQEDSAVYLCASSLDPTGSEAFFGQGTRLTVV.

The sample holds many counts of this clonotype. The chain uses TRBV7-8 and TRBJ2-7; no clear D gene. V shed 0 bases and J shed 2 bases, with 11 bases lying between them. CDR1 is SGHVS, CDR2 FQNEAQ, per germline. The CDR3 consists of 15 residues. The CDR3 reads CASSLALGRTYEQYF. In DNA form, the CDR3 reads TGTGCCAGCAGCTTAGCGCTGGGCAGAACCTACGAGCAGTACTTC.

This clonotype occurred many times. This chain's CDR3 is CASSLEGVNGYTF. Here the CDR3 DNA reads TGCGCCAGCAGCTTGGAAGGGGTAAATGGCTACACCTTC. This chain joins TRBV5-1 and TRBJ1-2; D possibly corresponds to TRBD1 (5 bases). CDR3 size: 13 residues. Germline values: CDR1 SGHRS, CDR2 YFSETQ. V lost 0 bases and J lost 6, with 9 bases in between. The variable domain in full, with the rest retrieved from reference TRBV5-1 and TRBJ1-2, is KAGVTQTPRYLIKTRGQQVTLSCSPISGHRSVSWYQQTPGQGLQFLFEYFSETQRNKGNFPGRFSGRQFSNSRSEMNVSTLELGDSALYLCASSLEGVNGYTFGSGTRLTVV.

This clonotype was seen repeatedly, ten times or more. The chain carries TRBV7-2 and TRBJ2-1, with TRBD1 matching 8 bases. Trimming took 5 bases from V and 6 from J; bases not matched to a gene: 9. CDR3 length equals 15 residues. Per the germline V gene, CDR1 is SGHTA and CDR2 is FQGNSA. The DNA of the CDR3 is TGTGCCAGCAGCCCGAGGACAGGGTACAGCAATGAGCAGTTCTTC. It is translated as CASSPRTGYSNEQFF.

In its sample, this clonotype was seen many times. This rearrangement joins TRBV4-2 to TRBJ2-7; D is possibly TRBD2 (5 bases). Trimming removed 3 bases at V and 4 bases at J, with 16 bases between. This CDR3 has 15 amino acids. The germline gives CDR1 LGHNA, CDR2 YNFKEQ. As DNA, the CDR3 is TGTGCCAGCAGCCATCGGACTGATGGTAGTTACGAGCAGTACTTC. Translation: CASSHRTDGSYEQYF.

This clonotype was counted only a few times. The CDR3 nucleotides read TGTGCCACCAGTATGGGACAGGGTGACAATGAGCAGTTCTTC. It codes for CATSMGQGDNEQFF. The rearrangement uses TRBV24-1 and TRBJ2-1; 9 nucleotides match TRBD1. The trim removed 6 bases at V and 5 bases at J, leaving 4 bases unmatched. The CDR3 sequence is 14 residues long. Germline CDR1 KGHDR, CDR2 SFDVKD.

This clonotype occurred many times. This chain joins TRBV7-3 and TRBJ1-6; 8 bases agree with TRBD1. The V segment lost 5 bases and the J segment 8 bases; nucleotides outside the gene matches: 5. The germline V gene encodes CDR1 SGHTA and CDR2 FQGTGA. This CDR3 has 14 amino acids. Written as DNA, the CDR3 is TGTGCCAGCAGCATGGACAGGGAGCATTCACCCCTCCACTTT. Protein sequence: CASSMDREHSPLHF.

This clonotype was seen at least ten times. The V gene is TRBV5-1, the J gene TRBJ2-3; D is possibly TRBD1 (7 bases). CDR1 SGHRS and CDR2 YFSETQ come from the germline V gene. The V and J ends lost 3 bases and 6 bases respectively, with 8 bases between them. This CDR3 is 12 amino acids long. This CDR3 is CASSSGGDTQYF. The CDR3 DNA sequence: TGCGCCAGCAGCTCAGGGGGGGATACGCAGTATTTT.

The CDR3: CATQQGSSYEQYF. CDR3 DNA: TGTGCCACCCAACAGGGGAGCTCCTACGAGCAGTACTTC. This sequence joins TRBV19 and TRBJ2-7; TRBD1 matches at 7 bases. The CDR3 is made up of 13 amino acids. Looked up from germline, CDR1 is LNHDA and CDR2 is SQIVND (reference sequence). After removal of 10 bases from V and 0 bases from J, the junction contained 6 bases not matched to a gene.

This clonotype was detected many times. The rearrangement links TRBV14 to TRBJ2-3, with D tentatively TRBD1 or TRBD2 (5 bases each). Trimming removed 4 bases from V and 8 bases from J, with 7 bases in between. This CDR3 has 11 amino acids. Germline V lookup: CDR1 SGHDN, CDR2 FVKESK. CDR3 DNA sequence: TGTGCCAGCAGCCCCGGGGCTACGCAGTATTTT. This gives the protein CASSPGATQYF.

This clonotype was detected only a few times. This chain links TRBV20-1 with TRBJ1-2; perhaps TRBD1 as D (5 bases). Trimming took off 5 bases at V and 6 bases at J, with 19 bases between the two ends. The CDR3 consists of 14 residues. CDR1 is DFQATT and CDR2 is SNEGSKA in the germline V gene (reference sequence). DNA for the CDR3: TGCAGTGCTGGGGGAACATCCGGGCCCGATGGCTACACCTTC. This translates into CSAGGTSGPDGYTF.

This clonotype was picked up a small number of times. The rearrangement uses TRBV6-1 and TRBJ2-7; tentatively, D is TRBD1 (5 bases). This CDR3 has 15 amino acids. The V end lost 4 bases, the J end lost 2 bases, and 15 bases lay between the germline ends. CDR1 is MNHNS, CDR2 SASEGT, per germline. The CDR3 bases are TGTGCCAGCAGTGCAGGGAACCCCCGAGCCTACGAGCAGTACTTC. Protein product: CASSAGNPRAYEQYF.

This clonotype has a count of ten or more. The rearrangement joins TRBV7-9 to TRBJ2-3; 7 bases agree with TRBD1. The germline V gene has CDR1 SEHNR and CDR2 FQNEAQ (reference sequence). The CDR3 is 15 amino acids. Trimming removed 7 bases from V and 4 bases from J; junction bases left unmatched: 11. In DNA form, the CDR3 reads TGTGCCAGCACTAAGACAGGGATTAGCCCAGATACGCAGTATTTT. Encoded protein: CASTKTGISPDTQYF. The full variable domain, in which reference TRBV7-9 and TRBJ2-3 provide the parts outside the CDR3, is DTGVSQNPRHKITKRGQNVTFRCDPISEHNRLYWYRQTLGQGPEFLTYFQNEAQLEKSRLLSDRFSAERPKGSFSTLEIQRTEQGDSAMYLCASTKTGISPDTQYFGPGTRLTVL.